This T cell receptor (beta chain) was identified in a study of blood T cells in healthy people across ages. On the study more broadly: About one barcoded beta molecule per two T cells came from capture by template switching.

The CDR3 has 16 residues. Unmatched junction bases numbered 3, after V lost 1 base and J lost 1 base. The V gene's germline CDR1 is LGHDT and CDR2 YNNKEL (reference sequence). General study results and limits: Older age coincided with a roughly linear decline in TCR beta diversity per million T cells.

Each of the donors had approximately 10 milliliters of peripheral blood drawn into EDTA-treated Vacutainer tubes. With a J-beta primer mix and a sample-barcoded 5' primer, a second PCR ran roughly 6 to 11 cycles. Every single cDNA molecule received a tag from a template-switch adaptor with 12 random nucleotides. TCRdb reanalysed the 5' RACE reads using MiXCR and keeps one entry per CDR3 protein. Of hundreds of thousands of distinct CDR3 sequences in the sample, roughly 30% were seen once. In its sample, this clonotype was seen many times. What it binds is unknown. The specimen was blood. The sequence came from a woman aged 80 or older in good health. The chain recombines TRBV3-1 with TRBJ1-2, with 10 positions matching TRBD1. In DNA form, the CDR3 reads TGTGCCAGCAGCCAAGGGCGGACAGGGGGTAACTATGGCTACACCTTC. It codes for CASSQGRTGGNYGYTF.